The entry below describes one TCR beta chain. There is no known antigen for this receptor. No base-level quality is on record; no much larger clone is a single base apart. This specimen belongs to a study of cytomegalovirus exposure and HLA in healthy donors (dated by TCRdb to 2016 to 2017). Some background on the complete study: An earlier analysis of 587 of the donors reported 276 Gb of sequence data and about 120 million unique TCR beta sequences obtained from about 179 million T cells. An early release covering around 630 HLA-typed donors comprised approximately 290 gigabases of sequencing data and some 79 million unique TCR sequences. Of the roughly 420 genotyped donors, 65% to 90% were placed in the genetic ancestry cluster associated with self-reported Caucasian donors. The study aimed to test whether signatures of past pathogen exposure could be identified by cataloging public T cell receptors. Using immunosequencing, the study profiled T cell repertoires from roughly 650 subjects and related those repertoires to cytomegalovirus serostatus. Along with the approximately 650-subject first cohort, a separate validation cohort of over a hundred different subjects was used. To predict cytomegalovirus infection status, the study brought together high-throughput TCR immunosequencing, statistical association of individual TCRs with disease status, and machine learning. In a later analysis, previously published TCR beta repertoires from several hundred donors were re-analyzed and high-resolution HLA genotyping was added so that TCR occurrence patterns could be studied. The later analysis used no new phenotypic data to find candidate immune exposures, relying instead on TCR beta sequences and their occurrence across donors. In an earlier analysis of over 550 of the donors, high-throughput TCR beta sequencing was used to judge whether each TCR beta V gene segment behaved as functional or pseudogenic. Donor age, sex, ethnicity and CMV serostatus were compiled together with the repertoire data. A later genetic analysis used genome-wide SNP genotypes for about 55% of the 666 donors, treating that subset as a discovery cohort. All discovery cohort repertoires had been generated using a single sequencing platform. Both class I and class II loci were covered by HLA typing, at four-digit resolution. Typing coverage varied by locus: roughly 629-630 donors for A, B, C, DRB1 and DQB1; approximately 520 for DQA1; over 600 for DPA1; 400 to 480 for DPB1. About 5 DR-DQ haplotypes were handled as single units for association and clustering, since linkage in the cohort was strong. Among about 360 genotyped donors of the cohort, an average of about 240,000 unique TCR beta nucleotide sequences were sequenced per donor, roughly a sixth of them non-productive.

The cohort comprised 666 healthy bone marrow donors. At the time of sampling, all cohort members were nominally healthy, though unrecorded immune exposures were likely present. The donor tested CMV seronegative and was one of the 352 seronegative cohort members. Every donor gave a peripheral blood sample, and the peripheral blood mononuclear cells from that sample were used for TCR beta sequencing. Genomic DNA extraction from the blood cell samples was performed with the Qiagen DNeasy Blood Extraction Kit. The method behind the library was the immunoSEQ multiplex PCR assay. The multiplex PCR relied on a mix of 60 forward primers for TCR Vbeta segments and 13 reverse primers for TCR Jbeta segments. A multiplex PCR assay on genomic DNA amplified the CDR3 region of rearranged TCR beta genes. The amplified TCR beta libraries were sequenced on the Illumina HiSeq System as 87-base-pair reads. The original methods were these. Across the 500 to 850 repertoires, a later analysis counted 60 million to 90 million unique TCR beta chains, about 10 million of which were shared by at least two donors. Raw reads were error-corrected and collapsed into unique sequences with a nearest-neighbor algorithm that merged closely related sequences to remove PCR and sequencing errors. To assign V, D and J gene segments, CDR3 sequences were aligned to IMGT reference sequences. Each retained sequence needed at least a six-nucleotide match to both a V gene segment and a J gene segment. Rearrangements were classified as productive when the CDR3 lacked stop codons and remained in frame with V and J, and all other rearrangements were classified as non-productive. CDR3 was defined by IMGT convention, running from the second conserved V-encoded cysteine to the conserved J-encoded phenylalanine. The earlier analysis of about 620 of the donors excluded sequences that lacked an unambiguous match to a single V gene segment. In an earlier analysis of approximately 560 of the donors, a V segment was called functional when productive rearrangements were above 56.7%, and segregating when the standard deviation between donors exceeded 5%. A statistical classification framework was built for diagnosing cytomegalovirus status from the catalog of TCR beta chain sequences. V and J gene assignment, in a later analysis, came from comparing TCR nucleotide sequences with IMGT/GENE-DB human TR gene sequences. Using the TCRdist pipeline, a later analysis assigned CDR3 sequences along with most-parsimonious VDJ recombination scenarios. A later analysis defined each TCR beta chain by its CDR3 amino acid sequence plus V-gene family, and excluded reads lacking a unique V-gene family. To address suspected cross-contamination and a sequencing artifact, a later analysis removed roughly 640 highly shared, low-generation-probability nucleotide sequences. In a later analysis, a clonal expansion index for each public chain was calculated from normalized within-repertoire ranks of inferred template counts. Generation probabilities in a later analysis came from a VDJ recombination model fitted to out-of-frame rearrangements, and those results were checked against IGoR. A later analysis scored TCR-TCR, TCR-HLA and TCR-CMV co-occurrence with hypergeometric tests, applying a repertoire-size bias correction to TCR pairs. In a later analysis, false discovery rates were estimated by permuting HLA or CMV assignments 20 times. In a later analysis, co-occurring TCRs were grouped using DBSCAN, and TCRdist sequence similarity was added for clustering within HLA-allele-positive subsets. Repertoires with fewer than 30,000 or more than 120,000 public chains were left out of co-occurrence clustering, as were about five repertoires with anomalous nucleotide sharing. TCRdb limited this immuneACCESS table to in-frame rearrangements with V and J called. A share of clones is missing; checked studies link under half to unresolved V genes, and the rest is unexplained. Clone size and the V and J calls come from that table; the DNA yielded D and trimming. The sample table records 170,000 or so clones; approximately 80% of these occur just once. Approximately 0.51% of the sample rests with the top ten.

Points the paper makes about the study in general: Strong co-occurrence of HLA alleles, especially DR and DQ, made assigning TCR associations to individual alleles difficult. Because HLA typing was unavailable for some donors at each locus, only the typed subset was used in association tests. In a later analysis, around 17,000 TCR beta sequences were associated with specific HLA alleles at a false discovery rate of 0.05. A later analysis found that TCR association rates varied across HLA loci, with DRB1 alleles showing the most associated TCRs and HLA-C alleles the fewest. A group of highly shared sequence variants was considered likely to be a technical artifact of the sequencing pipeline. The study gave a list of 150 to 200 TCR beta chains associated with cytomegalovirus. In an earlier analysis of around 500 of the donors, most TCR beta V segments appeared in productive rearrangements about 87% or about 30% of the time, broadly matching IMGT annotations. CMV serostatus was the only immune exposure information available for the cohort. It was suggested by the authors that the approach could potentially be generalized to other disease states and immunological phenotypes. Most CMV-associated TCR beta chains appeared to be HLA-restricted in a later analysis, and the HLA associations seemed to be driven largely by CMV exposure. Compared with equally common non-associated chains, HLA-associated TCR beta chains in a later analysis were more clonally expanded and had lower generation probabilities. Because counts were too low, about 17 rarely observed V segments, including chromosome 9 orphons, were excluded from the earlier analysis of several hundred of the donors. In a later genetic analysis, a missense DCLRE1C variant was associated with V-gene and J-gene trimming of TCR beta chains, and the association was replicated in an independent cohort. According to a later genetic analysis, donors in an Asian-associated ancestry cluster had fewer N-insertions in productive TCRs than the approximately 690-donor mean. Correlated functional status among segregating V segments might be attributable to linkage disequilibrium, but an unknown experimental factor could not be ruled out. Roughly uniform sequencing depth across donors was assumed in presence/absence analyses, although this assumption may not hold. A further reported finding was that TCR beta sequences accurately predicted the HLA-A and HLA-B alleles for most subjects in the first cohort. In vitro tests confirmed that a few of the cytomegalovirus-associated TCR beta chains recognize cytomegalovirus antigens. The classifier was reported to diagnose cytomegalovirus status with high specificity and sensitivity in both the original and validation cohorts. The 87-base-pair reads could not distinguish some IMGT-functional V segments, including TRBV6-2 and TRBV6-3, so those segments were excluded. Most TCR sequences were seen in very few donors, while some public TCRs were found in many individuals. Several of the top co-occurrence clusters appeared to be linked to parvovirus B19, influenza, CMV and Epstein-Barr virus, according to a later analysis. The cohort was sequenced for TCR beta chains only, and without alpha or paired-chain data the features that could be detected were limited.

The trim is 3 bases for V and 5 bases for J, with a gap of 3 bases between the germline ends. The CDR3 starts with the cysteine, ends with the phenylalanine, and has 11 residues. The entry retains the CDR3 DNA only, 33 bases that are in frame from base 1. For CDR1 and CDR2, the germline V gene lists ENHRY and SYGVKD. The rearranged segments are TRBV10-3 and TRBJ2-3, with the D segment identity uncertain. This receptor was identified in a woman between 50 and 59 years old in good health and CMV-seronegative. Input material: PBMCs. The CDR3 sequence is CAISDQDTQYF. The DNA is as follows: TGTGCCATCAGTGATCAAGATACGCAGTATTTT.